The rows below give T cell receptor beta chains drawn from one sample of a study of T cells in Graves' hyperthyroidism and ophthalmopathy. Each CDR3 protein is one row after TCRdb ran MiXCR on the multiplex PCR reads. The top ten hold around 30% of the sample, which has about 250,000 distinct CDR3 sequences, about 15% seen once. Sequencing used blood. These receptors were collected from a woman in her forties or fifties with Graves' hyperthyroidism that later progressed to Graves' ophthalmopathy. Both conserved end residues are part of each CDR3. Each record gives: J gene, V gene, D gene, clone size, CDR3 DNA, CDR3 protein. D genes are given only for firm matches. Size is omitted from some rows. Given values are once, few, many or a class for expanded clones.

TRBJ2-3 TRBV20-1 TRBD2 many TGCAGTGCCGGCTTAAAGCGGGAGAGCGCAGATACGCAGTATTTT CSAGLKRESADTQYF
TRBJ1-3 TRBV7-8 - - TGTGCCAGCAGCTTAGAGCCTGGGGGAGGAAACACCATATATTTT CASSLEPGGGNTIYF
TRBJ2-2 TRBV5-1 - many TGCGCCAGCAGCTCTTGGGAAGTATCGGGGGAGCTGTTTTTT CASSSWEVSGELFF
TRBJ1-4 TRBV7-9 - once TGTGCCAGCAGCTTAGCGGGTGGGGCAGATTGGTTTGGCGAAAAACTGTTTTTT CASSLAGGADWFGEKLFF
TRBJ2-1 TRBV11-2 - - TGTGCCAGCAGCTTGGGGGGTGGCTGGGTTGAGTTCTTC CASSLGGGWVEFF
TRBJ2-3 TRBV24-1 TRBD1 many TGTGCCACCAGTGATTGGGGACAGGGAGGTACAGATACGCAGTATTTT CATSDWGQGGTDTQYF
TRBJ1-2 TRBV15 TRBD1 - TGTGCCACCAGCAGAGCTGGGGACAGGGAGCGTGGCTACACCTTC CATSRAGDRERGYTF
TRBJ1-1 TRBV3-1 - many TGTGCCAGCAGCCAAGAGAGGGGAATCACTGAAGCTTTCTTT CASSQERGITEAFF
TRBJ1-1 TRBV7-3 - many TGTGCCAGCAGCTTAACGACAGTTACTGAAGCTTTCTTT CASSLTTVTEAFF
TRBJ2-1 TRBV19 TRBD1 - TGTGCCAGTAGCGACATGGACAGGGGGCGGGGTGAGCAGTTCTTC CASSDMDRGRGEQFF
TRBJ2-3 TRBV9 - many TGTGCCAGCAGCGCCCAGGGATTTGCAGATACGCAGTATTTT CASSAQGFADTQYF
TRBJ2-7 TRBV20-1 - - TGCAGTGCTAGACCCCCCCGGGACCCCTACGAGCAGTACTTC CSARPPRDPYEQYF
TRBJ2-5 TRBV6-2/TRBV6-3 TRBD2 - TGTGCCAGCAGGAATACTTCTCCGGGACTAGCGTGGAGGGTGGGAGAGACCCAGTACTTC CASRNTSPGLAWRVGETQYF
TRBJ2-3 TRBV27 TRBD1 many TGTGCCAGCAGTTTCCCTCCCGGGACAGGCCGGTCAGATACGCAGTATTTT CASSFPPGTGRSDTQYF
TRBJ2-7 TRBV11-2 - many TGTGCCAGCAGCCCCAACATCTACAAGCAGTACTTC CASSPNIYKQYF
TRBJ1-3 TRBV11-2 - many TGTGCCAGCAGCTTAGAGGGGGCATCAGGAAACACCATATATTTT CASSLEGASGNTIYF
TRBJ2-6 TRBV12-3/TRBV12-4 TRBD1 many TGTGCCAGCAGTTTATTTGGCAGGGGGCTCTCTGGGGCCAACGTCCTGACTTTC CASSLFGRGLSGANVLTF
TRBJ1-4 TRBV5-1 TRBD1 many TGCGCCAGCAGCACTACAGGGGTCAAGAATGAAAAACTGTTTTTT CASSTTGVKNEKLFF
TRBJ2-1 TRBV11-2 - many TGTGCCAGCAGCCTGGGGCACAAGCATGAGCAGTTCTTC CASSLGHKHEQFF
TRBJ2-2 TRBV27 TRBD2 many TGTGCCAGCAGAGGAACCGCTAGCGGGAGTCAGGTCACCGGGGAGCTGTTTTTT CASRGTASGSQVTGELFF
TRBJ1-4 TRBV7-9 - few TGTGCCAGCAGCCGAGCTACCCCCGGAGAAAAACTGTTTTTT CASSRATPGEKLFF
TRBJ2-7 TRBV6-1 - many TGTGCCAGCCAAGGGAGGGGACAGGAATCGTACGAGCAGTACTTC CASQGRGQESYEQYF
TRBJ1-1 TRBV3-1 - many TGTGCCAGCAGGCCAAACAGGGTCACTGAAGCTTTCTTT CASRPNRVTEAFF
TRBJ1-2 TRBV20-1 TRBD1 many TGCAGTGCCGCCCTGACAGGGAACTATGGCTACACCTTC CSAALTGNYGYTF
TRBJ1-5 TRBV9 - few TGTGCCAGCAGCCTCGGCGGACTAAACTATCAGCCCCAGCATTTT CASSLGGLNYQPQHF
TRBJ2-1 TRBV10-3 TRBD2 many TGTGCCATCTCAGGGCTAGCGGGGGACAATGAGCAGTTCTTC CAISGLAGDNEQFF
TRBJ2-1 TRBV7-3 TRBD2 many TGTGCCAGCAGCTTAGGTCTACTAGCGGGAGTCTCCTACAATGAGCAGTTCTTC CASSLGLLAGVSYNEQFF
TRBJ2-7 TRBV18 - - TGTGCCAGCTCACCGGGGCTAGGACGGGAGCAGTACTTC CASSPGLGREQYF